The T cell receptor beta chain described here comes from a study of T cell changes during pregnancy in multiple sclerosis. Assay used: immunoSEQ multiplex PCR; TCRdb lists only in-frame clones, some missing. Among some 64,000 clones listed, about 90% were seen once. The CDR3 is 15 residues long. The ends were cut back, 1 base at V and 4 bases at J, with 8 bases in the middle. Germline V gene lookup returns CDR1 LGHNA and CDR2 YSLEER. This clone was observed a few times. The TCR was taken from a female donor with multiple sclerosis, enrolled in a pregnancy study. The input for sequencing was peripheral blood, taken in the first trimester of pregnancy. V usage is TRBV4-3 and J usage is TRBJ2-6, with D perhaps matching TRBD2 (5 bases). DNA of the CDR3: TGCGCCAGCAGCCAAGCGGGGTTCGGGGCCAACGTCCTGACTTTC. Its translation: CASSQAGFGANVLTF.